A few counts support the clone carrying this T cell receptor beta chain. This sample is drawn from a study of blood T cell repertoires in COVID-19. CDR1 SGDLS and CDR2 YYNGEE come from the germline V gene. The CDR3 contains 15 residues. The ends were cut back, 0 bases at V and 4 bases at J, with 8 bases in the middle. Some clones are missing from TCRdb's copy, which holds only in-frame ones; the method was immunoSEQ multiplex PCR. The data hold 65,000 to 90,000 clones, with just over 85% observed a single time. The genes are TRBV9 and TRBJ1-6; D not resolved. The sequence came from a woman older than 75 in a cohort sampled during active or convalescent COVID-19. The sequencing input was peripheral blood. In DNA form, the CDR3 reads TGTGCCAGCAGCGTAGGCACAAGTTATAATTCACCCCTCCACTTT. Translating gives CASSVGTSYNSPLHF.